This TCR beta chain was identified during a study of shared clonotypes between healthy human individuals. Points from the study as a whole: Large sequencing depth failed to make sorted-subset sequencing complete, rarefaction showed.

Each sample came from a Caucasian adult donor living in Nashville, Tennessee. In the case of this clone: The antigen is unknown. The same CDR3 is also encoded by other DNA sequences in this sample.

Generated by immunoSEQ multiplex PCR, the TCRdb table keeps only in-frame clones and is missing some. The table lists roughly 2.5 million clones, 90% to 95% of them singletons. Trimming shortened V by 6 bases and J by 3 bases, and 7 bases separated the two germline ends. CDR1 is SEHNR, CDR2 FQNEAQ, per germline (reference sequence). The CDR3 sequence is 12 residues long. This TCR was recovered from a man between 18 and 35 years old in good health. V is TRBV7-9 and J is TRBJ2-3; D is unclear. Sequences were obtained from naive CD4+ T cells sorted from blood. Subset noted: CD45RA+ positively selected. CDR3 amino acids: CASSSNTDTQYF. For the CDR3, the DNA is TGTGCCAGCAGTTCAAATACAGATACGCAGTATTTT.